Listed here are 22 T cell receptor beta chains from one sample, sequenced in a study of blood T cell repertoires in COVID-19. Only in-frame clones appear in the TCRdb table, and some are missing; sequencing was by immunoSEQ multiplex PCR. This sample has approximately 290,000 clones, with 75% to 95% found just once. Sequencing input: PBMCs or T cells enriched from blood (not recorded which). These receptors were collected from a young woman who had recovered from COVID-19.

Only one count was recorded for this clone. V is TRBV5-5 and J is TRBJ2-7; TRBD2 might be the D (7 bases). V lost 0 bases to trimming and J lost 2 bases, with 12 bases between them. Germline V lookup: CDR1 SGHKS, CDR2 YYEKEE (reference sequence). The CDR3 spans 15 residues. The CDR3 DNA reads as TGTGCCAGCAGCTTGGATGCGGGGGCCACCTACGAGCAGTACTTC. This gives the protein CASSLDAGATYEQYF.

This clone appeared once. This chain joins TRBV18 and TRBJ1-1; 7 bases fit TRBD1. Losses at the gene ends were 4 bases for V and 5 bases for J; bases not matched to a gene: 7. This CDR3 spans 14 amino acids. The germline V gene encodes CDR1 KGHSH and CDR2 LQKENI. In nucleotides, the CDR3 is TGTGCCAGCTCACGCGACAGGGTAGGGACTGAAGCTTTCTTT. Its translation is CASSRDRVGTEAFF.

This chain connects TRBV9 to TRBJ1-6; D gene unclear. The CDR3 has 12 residues. V lost 4 bases and J 9 bases, leaving 8 bases between the germline ends. CDR1 SGDLS and CDR2 YYNGEE come from the germline V gene. The CDR3 loop is CASSSTSSPLHF. For the CDR3, the DNA is TGTGCCAGCAGCTCCACTAGTTCACCCCTCCACTTT.

The rearrangement joins TRBV14 to TRBJ2-1, with 8 bases fitting TRBD2. CDR3 length: 18 residues. CDR1 and CDR2 from the germline V gene are SGHDN and FVKESK. The V and J ends lost 4 bases and 3 bases, in that order; junction bases with no gene match: 14. CDR3 loop: CASSPWTSLTSLYNEQFF. CDR3 nucleotides: TGTGCCAGCAGCCCGTGGACTAGCCTAACTTCACTCTACAATGAGCAGTTCTTC.

The chain is built from TRBV28 and TRBJ1-2; the D gene is possibly TRBD1 (6 bases). Deletions cut 7 bases from V and 1 base from J, with 19 bases between. Germline-derived CDR1 and CDR2 are MDHEN and SYDVKM. This CDR3 has 16 amino acids. CDR3 DNA sequence: TGTGCCAGCACTATACAGGGTTCCACCTATAACTATGGCTACACCTTC. This codes for CASTIQGSTYNYGYTF.

V gene TRBV30 combines with J gene TRBJ1-5, with 9 bases fitting TRBD1. The CDR3 length is 14 residues. CDR1 is GTSNPN, CDR2 SVGIG, per germline (reference sequence). Unmatched junction bases numbered 3, after V lost 1 base and J lost 5 bases. The CDR3 nucleotides are TGTGCCTGGAGTGCCTGGACAGGGGATCAGCCCCAGCATTTT. It yields the protein CAWSAWTGDQPQHF.

As concerns this clone: One end of the junction does not line up with germline, which may come from a read error. This chain uses TRBV19 with TRBJ1-5; a possible D gene is TRBD1 (5 bases). The germline gives CDR1 LNHDA, CDR2 SQIVND (reference sequence). CDR3 length equals 17 residues. For the CDR3, the DNA is TGTGCCAGTAGAATAGGAGGAGGGGCCGGTCGCAATCAGCCCCAGCATTTT. Protein sequence: CASRIGGGAGRNQPQHF.

CDR3 sequence (DNA): TGTGCCAGCAGCGCGGGACACTCCAGCTCCTACAATGAGCAGTTCTTC. Translating it yields CASSAGHSSSYNEQFF. The chain carries TRBV9 and TRBJ2-1; maybe TRBD1 (6 bases). V lost 3 bases and J 0 bases, leaving 13 bases between the germline ends. CDR3 length: 16 residues. Germline V gives CDR1 SGDLS, CDR2 YYNGEE. Full variable domain (rest looked up from reference TRBV9 and TRBJ2-1): DSGVTQTPKHLITATGQRVTLRCSPRSGDLSVYWYQQSLDQGLQFLIQYYNGEERAKGNILERFSAQQFPDLHSELNLSSLELGDSALYFCASSAGHSSSYNEQFFGPGTRLTVL.

The chain combines TRBV10-3 with TRBJ1-1; unclear D gene. V was clipped by 0 bases and J by 2 bases, with 13 bases between them. The V gene's germline CDR1 is ENHRY and CDR2 SYGVKD. CDR3 length equals 16 residues. Here the CDR3 DNA reads TGTGCCATCAGTGAGTCGGGCGGGAGTGCAAACACTGAAGCTTTCTTT. It codes for CAISESGGSANTEAFF.

V and J are TRBV6-4 and TRBJ1-5; perhaps TRBD1 as D (5 bases). V was clipped by 7 bases and J by 5 bases, with 18 bases between them. CDR3 length: 15 amino acids. CDR1 is MRHNA and CDR2 is SNTAGT in the germline V gene. The CDR3 is CASTLGGTPYQPQHF. CDR3 sequence (DNA): TGTGCCAGCACCCTTGGGGGGACCCCATATCAGCCCCAGCATTTT.

The CDR3 bases are TGTGCCAGCAGCATACAAACGGTAAGGGGGTCCGAGCAGTTCTTC. It codes for CASSIQTVRGSEQFF. This chain joins TRBV11-2 and TRBJ2-1; tentatively, D is TRBD1 (6 bases). The CDR3 is 15 residues long. Per the germline V gene, CDR1 is SGHAT and CDR2 is FQNNGV. Trimming took off 5 bases at V and 10 bases at J, with 21 bases between the two ends.

The V and J genes are TRBV5-1 and TRBJ2-7; 12 bases agree with TRBD2. J was trimmed by 0 bases and V by 2 bases; bases with no gene match: 3. This CDR3 contains 16 residues. Germline assignment: CDR1 SGHRS and CDR2 YFSETQ. DNA of the CDR3: TGCGCCAGCAGCTTAGAGACTAGCGGGAGCTCCTACGAGCAGTACTTC. It encodes CASSLETSGSSYEQYF.

CDR3 region: CASSGRGMNTEAFF. CDR3 nucleotides: TGTGCCAGCTCAGGCAGGGGGATGAACACTGAAGCTTTCTTT. This chain uses TRBV18 with TRBJ1-1, with 7 bases lining up with TRBD1. This CDR3 has 14 residues. Germline V gives CDR1 KGHSH, CDR2 LQKENI. J gave up 0 bases and V 5 bases, and 3 bases lay outside the gene matches.

This rearrangement joins TRBV6-6 to TRBJ2-1; no definite D call. CDR3 length equals 12 residues. CDR1 MNHNY and CDR2 SVGAGI come from the germline V gene (reference sequence). Trimming left V 5 bases short and J 5 bases short, with 7 bases between. The CDR3 sequence: CASSLQDNEQFF. CDR3 nucleotide sequence: TGTGCCAGCAGTCTGCAGGACAATGAGCAGTTCTTC.

The J gene is TRBJ1-1, the V gene TRBV6-2 or TRBV6-3; 7 nucleotides align to TRBD1. This CDR3 contains 15 residues. From germline, CDR1 is MNHEY and CDR2 SVGEGT. V was clipped by 5 bases and J by 0 bases; unmatched bases: 6. CDR3 bases: TGTGCCAGCAGTCTTTCAGGGGGTATGAACACTGAAGCTTTCTTT. It is translated as CASSLSGGMNTEAFF.

This clone has only a few counts. The chain recombines TRBV27 with TRBJ2-2; TRBD2 agrees at 11 bases. From germline, CDR1 is MNHEY and CDR2 SMNVEV (reference sequence). The CDR3 consists of 16 residues. V was pared by 5 bases and J by 4 bases, with 6 bases of the junction left unmatched. The CDR3 is CASSDTSGRITGELFF. The CDR3 region has the DNA TGTGCCAGCAGTGATACTAGCGGGAGAATCACCGGGGAGCTGTTTTTT.

This chain joins TRBV12-3 or TRBV12-4 and TRBJ1-1; tentative D call: TRBD1 (6 bases). V dropped 6 bases and J dropped 8 bases, with 13 bases sitting between them. The CDR3 totals 12 residues. The CDR3 sequence: CASSHGQSEAFF. CDR3 nucleotide sequence: TGTGCCAGCAGCCATGGACAGAGCGAAGCTTTCTTT.

The chain recombines TRBV29-1 with TRBJ1-2; 9 nucleotides align to TRBD1. The germline V gene encodes CDR1 SQVTM and CDR2 ANQGSEA. V lost 7 bases and J lost 7; bases outside the gene matches: 10. CDR3 length: 13 residues. The CDR3 nucleotides read TGCAGCGCCCGCAAGGGGACAGGGACTGGCTACACCTTC. Translating it yields CSARKGTGTGYTF. Variable domain in full (rest from reference TRBV29-1 and TRBJ1-2): SAVISQKPSRDICQRGTSLTIQCQVDSQVTMMFWYRQQPGQSLTLIATANQGSEATYESGFVIDKFPISRPNLTFSTLTVSNMSPEDSSIYLCSARKGTGTGYTFGSGTRLTVV.

The chain carries TRBV5-4 and TRBJ1-2, with TRBD1 matching 9 bases. Germline V gene lookup returns CDR1 SGHNT and CDR2 YYREEE (reference sequence). CDR3 length equals 15 residues. The ends lost 0 bases at V and 3 bases at J; junction bases unmatched: 3. The DNA of the CDR3 is TGTGCCAGCAGCTTGGACAGGGGGCTTGACTATGGCTACACCTTC. Translation gives CASSLDRGLDYGYTF.

This chain's CDR3 is CASRATTGAGNSPLHF. As DNA, the CDR3 is TGTGCCAGCAGGGCTACCACAGGGGCGGGAAATTCACCCCTCCACTTT. The J gene is TRBJ1-6, the V gene TRBV6-4; 7 bases match TRBD1. V trimming: 6 bases; J trimming: 7 bases; junction bases outside the gene matches: 12. CDR1 is MRHNA, CDR2 SNTAGT, per germline. The CDR3 contains 16 residues.

This clone occurred once. The chain is built from TRBV28 and TRBJ2-4; a weak D match, TRBD1 (6 bases). The CDR3 spans 18 residues. Trimming shortened V by 5 bases and J by 2 bases, and 22 bases separated the two germline ends. Germline CDR1 is MDHEN and CDR2 is SYDVKM. The CDR3 spells CASSAQGNPRGTKNIQYF. DNA of the CDR3: TGTGCCAGCAGTGCGCAAGGTAACCCGAGGGGGACCAAAAACATTCAGTACTTC.

This chain joins TRBV7-8 and TRBJ2-7; D is unresolved. V lost 7 bases to trimming and J lost 3 bases, with 22 bases between them. Germline CDR1 and CDR2: SGHVS and FQNEAQ. This CDR3 has 16 amino acids. CDR3 nucleotides: TGTGCCAGCACCTCCTCAGTGCCAGGCTCCTTCTACGAGCAGTACTTC. It yields the protein CASTSSVPGSFYEQYF.